Following are 5 T cell receptor beta chains from one sample sequenced in a study of blood T cell repertoires in COVID-19. The protocol was immunoSEQ multiplex PCR, while the TCRdb copy is restricted to in-frame clones and leaves out a portion. The sample lists more than 35,000 clones, about 82% seen once, with 38% in the top ten. The sample comprised peripheral blood. The receptors stem from a man older than 75 with active or convalescent COVID-19.

This clone has just a few counts. This chain joins TRBV28 and TRBJ2-2; D gene unclear. The CDR3 loop spans 12 amino acids. Germline V CDR1 and CDR2: MDHEN, SYDVKM. Trimming stripped 11 bases from V and 7 bases from J, with 14 bases between. The CDR3 nucleotides read TGTGCCGTATCAGAGGTTGGCGGGGAGCTGTTTTTT. Amino acid sequence: CAVSEVGGELFF.

The genes are TRBV24-1 and TRBJ2-1; TRBD1 agrees at 7 bases. The V gene's germline CDR1 is KGHDR and CDR2 SFDVKD. The CDR3 sequence is 16 residues long. V shed 4 bases and J 0 bases; nucleotides not matched to a gene: 5. CDR3 sequence (DNA): TGTGCCACCAGTGACCCGGGACAGAGCTCCTACAATGAGCAGTTCTTC. Translation: CATSDPGQSSYNEQFF.

The chain has TRBV7-2 and TRBJ1-1; D is unclear. Germline assignment: CDR1 SGHTA and CDR2 FQGNSA. This CDR3 comprises 14 residues. V shed 4 bases and J shed 3 bases, with 12 bases lying between them. CDR3 in amino acids: CASSSYGSYTEAFF. The DNA of the CDR3 is TGTGCCAGCAGCTCCTACGGGTCTTACACTGAAGCTTTCTTT.

The rearrangement uses TRBV5-1 and TRBJ2-1; D uncertain. Trimming took 0 bases from V and 0 from J, leaving 7 bases between them. CDR1 and CDR2 (germline): SGHRS, YFSETQ. CDR3 size: 15 residues. The CDR3 DNA reads as TGCGCCAGCAGCTTGGGCGGCGGCTCCTACAATGAGCAGTTCTTC. Its protein product is CASSLGGGSYNEQFF.

The chain is built from TRBV7-9 and TRBJ2-2; 7 positions agree with TRBD1. CDR3 length: 13 residues. The germline gives CDR1 SEHNR, CDR2 FQNEAQ (reference sequence). V shed 8 bases, J shed 6 bases, and the junction held 6 bases outside the gene matches. The CDR3 region has the DNA TGTGCCAGCCTAGGGGGCGTGGCCGGGGAGCTGTTTTTT. Translating it yields CASLGGVAGELFF.